This is a list of T cell receptor beta chains from one sample in a study of cytomegalovirus exposure and HLA in healthy donors. The assay was immunoSEQ multiplex PCR, and TCRdb's table has in-frame clones only and misses some. The sample includes some 150,000 clones, 79% of them seen just once. The sample was PBMCs. The receptors stem from a middle-aged man in good health and CMV-seronegative. Both conserved end residues are part of each CDR3. D genes are given only for firm matches. Size is stated for part of the rows, as once, few or many counts, or as a class when the clone is expanded.

j_gene: TRBJ1-5; d_gene: -; abundance: few; v_gene: TRBV28; CDR3nt: TGTGCCAGCAGTTTTTTATCCGGGGACAATCAGCCCCAGCATTTT; CDR3aa: CASSFLSGDNQPQHF
j_gene: TRBJ2-5; d_gene: -; abundance: once; v_gene: TRBV7-6; CDR3nt: TGTGCCAGCAGCTTATACAGGGTAGGAGAGACCCAGTACTTC; CDR3aa: CASSLYRVGETQYF
j_gene: TRBJ2-1; d_gene: TRBD2; abundance: -; v_gene: TRBV7-2; CDR3nt: TGTGCCAGCAGGGGGGGGAGCTCCTACAATGAGCAGTTCTTC; CDR3aa: CASRGGSSYNEQFF
j_gene: TRBJ2-3; d_gene: -; abundance: -; v_gene: TRBV4-2; CDR3nt: TGTGCCAGCAGCGTGGCGGGACCCTCGACAGATACGCAGTATTTT; CDR3aa: CASSVAGPSTDTQYF
j_gene: TRBJ2-7; d_gene: -; abundance: -; v_gene: TRBV4-3; CDR3nt: TGCGCCAGCAGCCAAGATTATCTCTACGAGCAGTACTTC; CDR3aa: CASSQDYLYEQYF
j_gene: TRBJ1-4; d_gene: -; abundance: -; v_gene: TRBV4-3; CDR3nt: TGCGCCAGCAGCCAAGATCCAGGGGACGTTCGCGAAAAACTGTTTTTT; CDR3aa: CASSQDPGDVREKLFF
j_gene: TRBJ2-1; d_gene: -; abundance: once; v_gene: TRBV19; CDR3nt: TGTGCCAGTAGTCGAGCGGGACAAGATCTTGAGCAGTTCTTC; CDR3aa: CASSRAGQDLEQFF
j_gene: TRBJ2-3; d_gene: TRBD2; abundance: -; v_gene: TRBV19; CDR3nt: TGTGCCAGTAGTTCAAGACTAGCGGGGAACACAGATACGCAGTATTTT; CDR3aa: CASSSRLAGNTDTQYF
j_gene: TRBJ1-5; d_gene: -; abundance: -; v_gene: TRBV2; CDR3nt: TGTGCCAGCGCGGGACGGCTTAATCAGCCCCAGCATTTT; CDR3aa: CASAGRLNQPQHF
j_gene: TRBJ2-3; d_gene: -; abundance: -; v_gene: TRBV27; CDR3nt: TGTGCCAGCAGTTTTTACAGGGTAACGAGGACAGATACGCAGTATTTT; CDR3aa: CASSFYRVTRTDTQYF
j_gene: TRBJ1-6; d_gene: TRBD1; abundance: -; v_gene: TRBV5-6; CDR3nt: TGTGCCAGCAACGGGCAGGGGGCTTCACCCCTCCACTTT; CDR3aa: CASNGQGASPLHF
j_gene: TRBJ2-2; d_gene: -; abundance: -; v_gene: TRBV2; CDR3nt: TGTGCCAGCTTGAGGGGGACCCTGAACACCGGGGAGCTGTTTTTT; CDR3aa: CASLRGTLNTGELFF
j_gene: TRBJ1-1; d_gene: -; abundance: -; v_gene: TRBV11-2; CDR3nt: TGTGCCAGCAGCCCTGAGGGGAGGGGGACTGAAGCTTTCTTT; CDR3aa: CASSPEGRGTEAFF
j_gene: TRBJ2-6; d_gene: TRBD2; abundance: -; v_gene: TRBV5-1; CDR3nt: TGCGCCAGCAGCTTGCGGGGGGGGGACTCTGGGGCCAACGGCCTGACTTTC; CDR3aa: CASSLRGGDSGANGLTF
j_gene: TRBJ2-1; d_gene: -; abundance: -; v_gene: TRBV27; CDR3nt: TGTGCCAGCGCAGCCCGGGGTTCCTACAATGAGCAGTTCTTC; CDR3aa: CASAARGSYNEQFF
j_gene: TRBJ1-3; d_gene: TRBD1; abundance: -; v_gene: TRBV19; CDR3nt: TGTGCCAGTAGTAAGTCATCCGACAGGGGACCTGGAAACACCATATATTTT; CDR3aa: CASSKSSDRGPGNTIYF
j_gene: TRBJ2-1; d_gene: -; abundance: -; v_gene: TRBV29-1; CDR3nt: TGCAGCGTTGAACATGGGAGGAGTGAGCAGTTCTTC; CDR3aa: CSVEHGRSEQFF
j_gene: TRBJ2-3; d_gene: -; abundance: -; v_gene: TRBV11-2; CDR3nt: TGTGCCAGCAGCTTTTCGACAGGCCCAGATACGCAGTATTTT; CDR3aa: CASSFSTGPDTQYF
j_gene: TRBJ1-1; d_gene: -; abundance: few; v_gene: TRBV6-6; CDR3nt: TGTGCCAGCAGTCCCCCGCGAGTCACCGAAGCTTTCTTT; CDR3aa: CASSPPRVTEAFF
j_gene: TRBJ2-3; d_gene: -; abundance: -; v_gene: TRBV5-1; CDR3nt: TGCGCCAGCAGCCAGGCCGGCACAGATACGCAGTATTTT; CDR3aa: CASSQAGTDTQYF
j_gene: TRBJ2-3; d_gene: -; abundance: -; v_gene: TRBV7-2; CDR3nt: TGTGCCAGCAGCTTAGGTACAGGTAGCACAGATACGCAGTATTTT; CDR3aa: CASSLGTGSTDTQYF
j_gene: TRBJ1-1; d_gene: -; abundance: once; v_gene: TRBV11-2; CDR3nt: TGTGCCAGCACCCCAATCCTAACGGACACTGAAGCTTTCTTT; CDR3aa: CASTPILTDTEAFF
j_gene: TRBJ2-5; d_gene: -; abundance: -; v_gene: TRBV6-1; CDR3nt: TGTGCCAGCAGTGATACAGGGGGGGTGACTCAAGAGACCCAGTACTTC; CDR3aa: CASSDTGGVTQETQYF
j_gene: TRBJ2-7; d_gene: -; abundance: -; v_gene: TRBV19; CDR3nt: TGTGCCAGTAGTACTCAGGGCGGTTCCTACGAGCAGTACTTC; CDR3aa: CASSTQGGSYEQYF
j_gene: TRBJ2-5; d_gene: -; abundance: -; v_gene: TRBV5-8; CDR3nt: TGTGCCAGCAACTTGGGCCTCGGAGAGACCCAGTACTTC; CDR3aa: CASNLGLGETQYF
j_gene: TRBJ2-7; d_gene: -; abundance: -; v_gene: TRBV14; CDR3nt: TGTGCCAGCAGCCCCAGGGGCCTACCGGGCTACGAGCAGTACTTC; CDR3aa: CASSPRGLPGYEQYF
j_gene: TRBJ1-5; d_gene: -; abundance: few; v_gene: TRBV2; CDR3nt: TGTGCCAGCAGTTCAGAGGCGAGCAGCAATCAGCCCCAGCATTTT; CDR3aa: CASSSEASSNQPQHF
j_gene: TRBJ1-3; d_gene: -; abundance: -; v_gene: TRBV7-8; CDR3nt: TGTGCCAGCAGCTTGCGCGGGGGAGGGCCCGGAAACACCATATATTTT; CDR3aa: CASSLRGGGPGNTIYF
j_gene: TRBJ2-3; d_gene: -; abundance: -; v_gene: TRBV27; CDR3nt: TGTGCCAGCAGGGACAGAGTCACAGATACGCAGTATTTT; CDR3aa: CASRDRVTDTQYF
j_gene: TRBJ1-1; d_gene: TRBD1; abundance: once; v_gene: TRBV9; CDR3nt: TGTGCCAGCACCGACCAACAGGGGAGAGGAGCTTTCTTT; CDR3aa: CASTDQQGRGAFF
j_gene: TRBJ2-3; d_gene: TRBD2; abundance: -; v_gene: TRBV4-1; CDR3nt: TGCGCCAGCAGCCGCCGGCTAGCGGAATCCACAGATACGCAGTATTTT; CDR3aa: CASSRRLAESTDTQYF
j_gene: TRBJ1-2; d_gene: -; abundance: -; v_gene: TRBV6-6; CDR3nt: TGTGCCAGCAGTTCACCGACAGCCCCTGGCTATGGCTACACCTTC; CDR3aa: CASSSPTAPGYGYTF
j_gene: TRBJ2-2; d_gene: TRBD1; abundance: -; v_gene: TRBV6-1; CDR3nt: TGTGCCAGCAGTGAAGAGGGCAGGGGGCGCGGGGAGCTGTTTTTT; CDR3aa: CASSEEGRGRGELFF
j_gene: TRBJ2-5; d_gene: TRBD2; abundance: -; v_gene: TRBV20-1; CDR3nt: TGCAGTGCTGGGATGGGAGGGCAGTACTTC; CDR3aa: CSAGMGGQYF
j_gene: TRBJ2-5; d_gene: -; abundance: -; v_gene: TRBV6-1; CDR3nt: TGTGCCAGCAGTGAATATGGTGGGGGAGGCCAAGAGACCCAGTACTTC; CDR3aa: CASSEYGGGGQETQYF
j_gene: TRBJ2-7; d_gene: TRBD2; abundance: few; v_gene: TRBV11-2; CDR3nt: TGTGCCAGCAGCCCGGGAGGTTACGAGCAGTACTTC; CDR3aa: CASSPGGYEQYF
j_gene: TRBJ1-1; d_gene: TRBD1; abundance: -; v_gene: TRBV5-1; CDR3nt: TGCGCCAGCAGCTTGGGACAGGGGTATGAAGCTTTCTTT; CDR3aa: CASSLGQGYEAFF